What follows are 12 T cell receptor beta chains derived from one specimen sequenced in a study of blood T cell repertoires in COVID-19. TCRdb's table, derived via immunoSEQ multiplex PCR, lists solely in-frame clones and lacks some. The sample consists of 240,000 or so clones, about four fifths of them appearing once. The material sequenced was peripheral blood. The receptor set was obtained from an elderly woman with acute or convalescent COVID-19.

This chain connects TRBV6-6 to TRBJ1-2; maybe TRBD1 (5 bases). Germline V CDR1 and CDR2: MNHNY, SVGAGI (reference sequence). The V end was cut by 5 bases, the J end by 0 bases, with 7 bases between. The CDR3 extends over 13 amino acids. The CDR3 nucleotides are TGTGCCAGCAGTAAACAGGCTAACTATGGCTACACCTTC. Translated: CASSKQANYGYTF.

The chain couples TRBV6-2 or TRBV6-3 to TRBJ2-7, with 8 bases that match TRBD1. This CDR3 has 16 amino acids. Germline assignment: CDR1 MNHEY and CDR2 SVGEGT. V shed 5 bases, J shed 0 bases, and the junction held 9 bases outside the gene matches. CDR3 residues: CASSRGQVTSSYEQYF. CDR3 DNA sequence: TGTGCCAGCAGTAGGGGACAGGTCACAAGCTCCTACGAGCAGTACTTC.

The chain links TRBV27 to TRBJ1-2; D ambiguous. The CDR3 has 13 residues. Trimming took off 2 bases at V and 7 bases at J, with 11 bases between the two ends. The germline CDR1 and CDR2 sequences are MNHEY and SMNVEV (reference sequence). CDR3 protein: CASSLEQRSGYTF. In DNA form, the CDR3 reads TGTGCCAGCAGTTTAGAACAACGGAGTGGCTACACCTTC.

About this clone: In the same sample, other DNA sequences code for this CDR3. The rearrangement joins TRBV19 to TRBJ1-1, with 7 nucleotides matching TRBD1. The CDR3 is 14 residues long. V trimming: 6 bases; J trimming: 0 bases; junction bases outside the gene matches: 4. Germline V lookup: CDR1 LNHDA, CDR2 SQIVND (reference sequence). Here the CDR3 reads CASSRGGLNTEAFF. CDR3 bases: TGTGCCAGTAGCAGAGGGGGCTTGAACACTGAAGCTTTCTTT.

This chain links TRBV19 with TRBJ1-6; D is possibly TRBD1 (6 bases). CDR1 and CDR2 (germline): LNHDA, SQIVND (reference sequence). V was shortened by 4 bases and J by 6 bases, with 16 bases between the two germline ends. The CDR3 sequence is 16 residues long. CDR3 amino acids: CASSTPRGGRNSPLHF. CDR3 nucleotides: TGTGCCAGTAGTACCCCCCGGGGGGGCCGTAATTCACCCCTCCACTTT. The variable domain in full, with the rest retrieved from reference TRBV19 and TRBJ1-6, is DGGITQSPKYLFRKEGQNVTLSCEQNLNHDAMYWYRQDPGQGLRLIYYSQIVNDFQKGDIAEGYSVSREKKESFPLTVTSAQKNPTAFYLCASSTPRGGRNSPLHFGNGTRLTVT.

The chain recombines TRBV2 with TRBJ2-1; 8 positions agree with TRBD2. The CDR3 length is 12 residues. Germline V CDR1 and CDR2: SNHLY, FYNNEI. Trimming removed 8 bases from V and 8 bases from J; junction bases left unmatched: 5. The CDR3 region is CASRAGGHEQFF. The CDR3 DNA reads TGTGCCAGCCGGGCGGGGGGCCATGAGCAGTTCTTC.

This chain connects TRBV11-2 to TRBJ1-2; D unclear. The CDR3 sequence is 16 residues long. Trimming removed 7 bases at V and 0 bases at J, with 18 bases between. Germline CDR1 reads SGHAT; CDR2 reads FQNNGV. The CDR3 coding sequence is TGTGCCAGCACCTGGCTGAATGGTCGGGCTAACTATGGCTACACCTTC. It specifies CASTWLNGRANYGYTF.

J is TRBJ2-3 and V is TRBV5-4, with TRBD2 as a possible D gene (6 bases). CDR1 is SGHNT and CDR2 is YYREEE in the germline V gene (reference sequence). Trimming shortened V by 4 bases and J by 2 bases, and 20 bases separated the two germline ends. The CDR3 loop spans 17 amino acids. CDR3 region: CASSEGPLPGDTDTQYF. The DNA for the CDR3 is TGTGCCAGCAGCGAAGGGCCCTTGCCGGGGGACACAGATACGCAGTATTTT.

The chain is built from TRBV6-5 and TRBJ1-2; TRBD1 is a possible D gene (6 bases). V lost 0 bases and J 7 bases, leaving 15 bases between the germline ends. The CDR3 is 15 residues long. Looked up from germline, CDR1 is MNHEY and CDR2 is SVGAGI. CDR3 sequence reads: CASSYSGQPGGGYTF. CDR3 DNA: TGTGCCAGCAGTTACTCTGGACAGCCGGGAGGTGGCTACACCTTC.

This clone was seen a single time. This rearrangement joins TRBV2 to TRBJ2-5, with 12 nucleotides matching TRBD1. This CDR3 is 14 amino acids long. Per the germline V gene, CDR1 is SNHLY and CDR2 is FYNNEI. Trimming cost V 11 bases and J 4 bases; bases outside gene matches: 8. CDR3 protein: CAGFRDRGLETQYF. Written as DNA, the CDR3 is TGTGCCGGATTCCGGGACAGGGGGCTAGAGACCCAGTACTTC.

The chain recombines TRBV28 with TRBJ2-7; D possibly corresponds to TRBD1 (5 bases). This CDR3 is 16 amino acids long. Trimming shortened V by 5 bases and J by 3 bases, and 20 bases separated the two germline ends. Germline V gene sequence: CDR1 MDHEN, CDR2 SYDVKM. In DNA, the CDR3 is TGTGCCAGCAGTCGTGGGGATTTAAGGGGTTACTACGAGCAGTACTTC. It encodes CASSRGDLRGYYEQYF.

The V call is TRBV6-1, the J call TRBJ1-1; D uncertain. V was shortened by 3 bases and J by 0 bases, with 8 bases between the two germline ends. CDR1 is MNHNS, CDR2 SASEGT, per germline. The CDR3 totals 14 residues. The CDR3 protein is CASSEGRMNTEAFF. CDR3 coding DNA: TGTGCCAGCAGTGAGGGCAGGATGAACACTGAAGCTTTCTTT.